These T cell receptor beta chains were read from a single sample in a study of identical twins. Each CDR3 protein is one row after TCRdb ran MiXCR on the 5' RACE reads. The sample contains 450,000 to 600,000 distinct CDR3 sequences, 20% to 25% of which appear only once. These data were likewise used in another study, on yellow fever vaccine responses in identical twins.

Sequencing used CD4+ T cells sorted from blood. All receptors come from a woman between 18 and 29 years old in good health. The conserved cysteine and the conserved F or W are not part of the CDR3 here. Fields, in order: clone size, V gene, CDR3 protein. Clone size, where shown, is once, few, many, or a class for clones that have expanded.

abundance: few
v_gene: TRBV7-9
CDR3aa: ASSFVVAGTDTQY

abundance: few
v_gene: TRBV3-1
CDR3aa: ASSHRDTQY

abundance: -
v_gene: TRBV28
CDR3aa: ASSLGQAGGYT

abundance: -
v_gene: TRBV5-1
CDR3aa: ASSLFSADTQY

abundance: -
v_gene: TRBV7-9
CDR3aa: ASSSQGREAF

abundance: few
v_gene: TRBV7-2
CDR3aa: ASSHTSVYEQY

abundance: -
v_gene: TRBV7-9
CDR3aa: ASSLWGSGNQETQY

abundance: few
v_gene: TRBV5-1
CDR3aa: ASSLGDRVSYEQY

abundance: few
v_gene: TRBV20-1
CDR3aa: SARVEGANTGELF

abundance: -
v_gene: TRBV3-1
CDR3aa: ASSQGTNNLYSD

abundance: -
v_gene: TRBV7-8
CDR3aa: ASSLVGLEAF

abundance: few
v_gene: TRBV4-1
CDR3aa: ASSQEVLSGIYNEQF

abundance: few
v_gene: TRBV6-2/TRBV6-3
CDR3aa: ASSYAGLAAEQY

abundance: -
v_gene: TRBV3-1
CDR3aa: ASSQLAGALYEQY

abundance: -
v_gene: TRBV12-3/TRBV12-4
CDR3aa: ASSITSGGYTGELF

abundance: -
v_gene: TRBV3-1
CDR3aa: ASSPGDGYPLH

abundance: -
v_gene: TRBV20-1
CDR3aa: SARDKEVVGGPPDTQY

abundance: many
v_gene: TRBV12-3/TRBV12-4
CDR3aa: ASSLVENTEAF

abundance: few
v_gene: TRBV15
CDR3aa: ATSSPTGKANNEQF

abundance: few
v_gene: TRBV11-2
CDR3aa: ASSPGRWGQVITGELF

abundance: few
v_gene: TRBV24-1
CDR3aa: ATTGTAGGELF

abundance: few
v_gene: TRBV6-2/TRBV6-3
CDR3aa: ASRPRRGPILSGAANTGELF

abundance: few
v_gene: TRBV5-1
CDR3aa: ASSIQGELNTEAF

abundance: few
v_gene: TRBV25-1
CDR3aa: ASSWGSIGETQY

abundance: few
v_gene: TRBV10-3
CDR3aa: AISEGTVSLGELF

abundance: few
v_gene: TRBV3-1
CDR3aa: ASSPARGASGRAPYNEQF

abundance: few
v_gene: TRBV5-1
CDR3aa: ASSHVETGGGKNIQY

abundance: few
v_gene: TRBV24-1
CDR3aa: ATSEPGQYTQY

abundance: -
v_gene: TRBV11-2
CDR3aa: ASSLDLRISGYNEQF

abundance: few
v_gene: TRBV25-1
CDR3aa: ASSESPGEGKNIQY

abundance: many
v_gene: TRBV12-3/TRBV12-4
CDR3aa: ASSSGGPVATDTQY

abundance: -
v_gene: TRBV12-3/TRBV12-4
CDR3aa: ASSRERDPGH

abundance: few
v_gene: TRBV6-1
CDR3aa: ASSLGAWSYEQY

abundance: -
v_gene: TRBV4-1
CDR3aa: ASSQVGQRNEKLF

abundance: -
v_gene: TRBV29-1
CDR3aa: SVQDRDLTDTQY

abundance: few
v_gene: TRBV10-3
CDR3aa: AINRDRDSPLH

abundance: -
v_gene: TRBV28
CDR3aa: AIGPAFFDTQY

abundance: -
v_gene: TRBV5-1
CDR3aa: ASSPVRAGNTEAF

abundance: -
v_gene: TRBV7-9
CDR3aa: ASSLGLAGGYPYEQY

abundance: few
v_gene: TRBV6-5
CDR3aa: ASSSTQGEQF

abundance: few
v_gene: TRBV29-1
CDR3aa: SVRQAAETQY

abundance: few
v_gene: TRBV12-3/TRBV12-4
CDR3aa: ASSLAGVSGSPLH

abundance: -
v_gene: TRBV5-1
CDR3aa: ASSGRTSTDTQY

abundance: -
v_gene: TRBV29-1
CDR3aa: SVGGVNRANTGELF

abundance: -
v_gene: TRBV5-1
CDR3aa: ASSPDYNTGELF

abundance: few
v_gene: TRBV24-1
CDR3aa: ATSRTSGSYEQF

abundance: -
v_gene: TRBV5-5
CDR3aa: ASSPEWGRTGELF

abundance: few
v_gene: TRBV24-1
CDR3aa: ATSDSGTTNTGELF

abundance: few
v_gene: TRBV7-9
CDR3aa: ASSFGGPGFGGYT

abundance: -
v_gene: TRBV21-1
CDR3aa: ASSKPGQGAYEQY